These 23 T cell receptor beta chains share one sample of origin, sequenced in a study of OX40 agonist ivuxolimab in advanced cancers. TCRdb's table, derived via immunoSEQ multiplex PCR, lists solely in-frame clones and lacks some. The sample lists some 100,000 clones; about four fifths were seen once. Sequences were derived from CD4+ or CD8+ T cells sorted from blood, sampled in a trial of the OX40 agonist ivuxolimab. The receptors here all came from an adult with an advanced solid tumor such as melanoma, head and neck, liver or kidney cancer.

The rearrangement uses TRBV2 and TRBJ1-5, with D hard to call. Between the trimmed V and J ends, which lost 0 bases and 3 bases, there was a span of 6 bases. The germline V gene has CDR1 SNHLY and CDR2 FYNNEI. This CDR3 has 14 amino acids. The CDR3 spells CASSEARVNQPQHF. CDR3 nucleotides: TGTGCCAGCAGTGAAGCGAGGGTCAATCAGCCCCAGCATTTT.

V usage is TRBV2 and J usage is TRBJ1-1; unclear D gene. The germline gives CDR1 SNHLY, CDR2 FYNNEI. This CDR3 is built from 13 residues. The V end lost 5 bases, the J end lost 2 bases, and 9 bases lay between the germline ends. The CDR3 DNA reads as TGTGCCAGCAGTTTCCCCCTTAACACTGAAGCTTTCTTT. This translates into CASSFPLNTEAFF.

The chain combines TRBV29-1 with TRBJ2-7, with unresolved D. V lost 4 bases to trimming and J lost 2 bases, with 9 bases between them. The CDR3 is 12 residues long. In germline, CDR1 is SQVTM, CDR2 ANQGSEA. CDR3 sequence (DNA): TGCAGCGTTGTCGGCGGAACCTACGAGCAGTACTTC. Its translation is CSVVGGTYEQYF.

The V gene is TRBV6-6, the J gene TRBJ1-2, with D possibly matching TRBD1 (5 bases). In germline, CDR1 is MNHNY, CDR2 SVGAGI (reference sequence). This CDR3 spans 13 amino acids. Deletions cut 6 bases from V and 4 bases from J, with 12 bases between. This CDR3 is CASRGRRGYGYTF. The CDR3 bases are TGTGCCAGCAGGGGGCGACGTGGCTATGGCTACACCTTC.

CDR3 sequence: CASSERGGTNEKLFF. In nucleotides, the CDR3 is TGTGCCAGCAGTGAACGGGGGGGGACTAATGAAAAACTGTTTTTT. The genes are TRBV2 and TRBJ1-4; a possible D gene is TRBD1 (5 bases). V was cut by 2 bases and J by 2 bases, with 9 bases left in between. The CDR3 sequence is 15 residues long. Germline assignment: CDR1 SNHLY and CDR2 FYNNEI.

A word on this clone: Different DNA sequences within this sample yield the same CDR3. The V and J genes are TRBV6-5 and TRBJ2-5; the match to TRBD2 covers 10 bases. Trimming at V came to 7 bases and at J to 2 bases, leaving 7 bases not matched to a gene. CDR1 and CDR2 (germline): MNHEY, SVGAGI. The CDR3 has 15 amino acids. This CDR3 reads CASKLAGLPQETQYF. Here the CDR3 DNA reads TGTGCCAGCAAACTAGCGGGACTCCCTCAAGAGACCCAGTACTTC.

CDR3 nucleotide sequence: TGTGCCATCAGTGAGTCCGGGATCGTCAACGAGCAGTACTTC. It is translated as CAISESGIVNEQYF. The genes are TRBV10-3 and TRBJ2-7; D may be TRBD2 (5 bases). Germline V gene lookup returns CDR1 ENHRY and CDR2 SYGVKD. The CDR3 covers 14 residues. The V and J ends lost 0 bases and 5 bases respectively, with 11 bases between them.

V gene TRBV9 combines with J gene TRBJ2-1; 7 bases are shared with TRBD1. V lost 0 bases, J lost 4 bases, and 7 bases stayed unmatched. The CDR3 sequence is 16 residues long. Looked up from germline, CDR1 is SGDLS and CDR2 is YYNGEE. CDR3 coding DNA: TGTGCCAGCAGCGTAGAGGTTGGGACAGCTTACAATGAGCAGTTCTTC. Its translation: CASSVEVGTAYNEQFF.

The DNA of the CDR3 is TGTGCCAGCAGCTTACCAGGGGGCGCGTACGAGCAGTACTTC. Translation: CASSLPGGAYEQYF. V usage is TRBV7-9 and J usage is TRBJ2-7; 8 bases align to TRBD1. Germline CDR1 is SEHNR and CDR2 is FQNEAQ (reference sequence). V shed 2 bases and J 4 bases; nucleotides not matched to a gene: 4. CDR3 length equals 14 residues.

V gene TRBV7-9 combines with J gene TRBJ1-3, with D perhaps matching TRBD1 (5 bases). The CDR3 length is 15 residues. Trimming pared 1 base from V and 1 base from J, leaving 8 bases between. CDR1 SEHNR and CDR2 FQNEAQ come from the germline V gene (reference sequence). The CDR3 region is CASSLDRFSGNTIYF. The CDR3 coding sequence is TGTGCCAGCAGCTTAGACAGGTTTTCTGGAAACACCATATATTTT.

This chain joins TRBV4-2 and TRBJ2-7; D remains unclear. Germline values: CDR1 LGHNA, CDR2 YNFKEQ. V was pared by 1 base and J by 5 bases, with 9 bases between. This CDR3 is built from 13 residues. The CDR3 sequence: CASSQVSGNEQYF. DNA of the CDR3: TGTGCCAGCAGCCAAGTGTCAGGTAACGAGCAGTACTTC.

V gene TRBV9 combines with J gene TRBJ2-5, with TRBD2 matching over 8 bases. The ends lost 0 bases at V and 5 bases at J; junction bases unmatched: 6. This CDR3 is 15 amino acids long. Per the germline V gene, CDR1 is SGDLS and CDR2 is YYNGEE. The CDR3 spells CASSVDTGRGETQYF. The CDR3 DNA reads TGTGCCAGCAGCGTAGACACCGGGAGGGGGGAGACCCAGTACTTC. Complete variable domain (other parts from reference TRBV9 and TRBJ2-5): DSGVTQTPKHLITATGQRVTLRCSPRSGDLSVYWYQQSLDQGLQFLIQYYNGEERAKGNILERFSAQQFPDLHSELNLSSLELGDSALYFCASSVDTGRGETQYFGPGTRLLVL.

The chain carries TRBV6-1 and TRBJ1-2; TRBD1 is a possible D gene (6 bases). CDR1 and CDR2 (germline): MNHNS, SASEGT. The germline V and J ends were trimmed by 7 bases and 1 base, with 13 bases remaining between them. The CDR3 sequence is 14 residues long. CDR3 protein: CASIRDTDNYGYTF. In nucleotides, the CDR3 is TGTGCCAGCATCCGGGACACCGATAACTATGGCTACACCTTC.

The gene calls are TRBV19 and TRBJ1-2, with 7 bases fitting TRBD1. The length of the CDR3 is 14 residues. Unmatched junction bases numbered 5, after V lost 3 bases and J lost 4 bases. Germline V gene data show CDR1 as LNHDA and CDR2 as SQIVND (reference sequence). The CDR3 nucleotides read TGTGCCAGTAGTATCACGACAGGGATCTATGGCTACACCTTC. Residues: CASSITTGIYGYTF.

This chain connects TRBV2 to TRBJ1-2; 7 nucleotides align to TRBD1. Losses at the gene ends were 8 bases for V and 4 bases for J; bases not matched to a gene: 13. From germline, CDR1 is SNHLY and CDR2 FYNNEI. CDR3 length: 15 amino acids. Written as DNA, the CDR3 is TGTGCCAGCGACGAACAGGGGCGAGGGGCCTATGGCTACACCTTC. Its protein is CASDEQGRGAYGYTF.

The V call is TRBV5-1, the J call TRBJ1-1; 8 bases line up with TRBD1. Looked up from germline, CDR1 is SGHRS and CDR2 is YFSETQ. The CDR3 contains 14 residues. Trimming removed 5 bases from V and 5 bases from J; junction bases left unmatched: 8. The CDR3 protein is CASSRTGLETEAFF. In DNA, the CDR3 is TGCGCCAGCAGTCGGACAGGGTTGGAGACTGAAGCTTTCTTT.

This clone came up once. In nucleotides, the CDR3 is TGTGCCAGCACGGGGAACCGTGAGCAGTTCTTC. This codes for CASTGNREQFF. The gene calls are TRBV6-1 and TRBJ2-1, with D perhaps matching TRBD2 (5 bases). CDR1 and CDR2 from the germline V gene are MNHNS and SASEGT. The CDR3 has 11 amino acids. Trimming shortened V by 7 bases and J by 9 bases, and 10 bases separated the two germline ends.

The gene calls are TRBV30 and TRBJ2-2, with TRBD1 matching over 9 bases. Germline lookup yields CDR1 GTSNPN and CDR2 SVGIG (reference sequence). The junction had 0 bases not matched to a gene; V was cut back by 1 base and J by 6 bases. This CDR3 region has 13 residues. This CDR3 is CAWSGDRAGELFF. CDR3 in DNA: TGTGCCTGGAGTGGGGACAGGGCCGGGGAGCTGTTTTTT. The full variable domain, with the rest looked up from reference TRBV30 and TRBJ2-2, is SQTIHQWPATLVQPVGSPLSLECTVEGTSNPNLYWYRQAAGRGLQLLFYSVGIGQISSEVPQNLSASRPQDRQFILSSKKLLLSDSGFYLCAWSGDRAGELFFGEGSRLTVL.

The V gene is TRBV6-1, the J gene TRBJ2-1; TRBD2 is a possible D gene (6 bases). In germline, CDR1 is MNHNS, CDR2 SASEGT. Between the trimmed V and J ends, which lost 3 bases and 2 bases, there was a span of 11 bases. This CDR3 contains 15 residues. CDR3 in amino acids: CASSEEGFPYNEQFF. CDR3 DNA: TGTGCCAGCAGTGAGGAGGGGTTTCCCTACAATGAGCAGTTCTTC.

The chain uses TRBV29-1 and TRBJ2-5; D gene unclear. V was shortened by 2 bases and J by 7 bases, with 8 bases between the two germline ends. This CDR3 spans 11 amino acids. Germline values: CDR1 SQVTM, CDR2 ANQGSEA. CDR3 sequence: CSVESVGTQYF. DNA for the CDR3: TGCAGCGTTGAATCGGTAGGGACCCAGTACTTC.

The V call is TRBV11-2, the J call TRBJ2-3; D may be TRBD2 (5 bases). The ends were cut back, 0 bases at V and 6 bases at J, with 13 bases in the middle. Germline V lookup: CDR1 SGHAT, CDR2 FQNNGV. The CDR3 contains 15 residues. CDR3 DNA: TGTGCCAGCAGCTTAGATCGGAGGTGGTGGGATACGCAGTATTTT. Amino acids: CASSLDRRWWDTQYF.

This clone was observed a few times. The V gene is TRBV11-1, the J gene TRBJ1-2; TRBD1 agrees at 7 bases. The V and J ends lost 5 bases and 2 bases, in that order; junction bases with no gene match: 5. CDR3 length: 14 residues. The V gene's germline CDR1 is SGHAT and CDR2 FQDESV (reference sequence). The CDR3 sequence is CASSRGTANYGYTF. The CDR3 coding sequence is TGTGCCAGCAGCCGTGGGACAGCGAACTATGGCTACACCTTC.

The V and J genes are TRBV7-9 and TRBJ2-1, with TRBD1 matching 10 bases. With 3 bases clipped from V and 9 bases from J, the junction kept 14 bases outside the gene matches. Looked up from germline, CDR1 is SEHNR and CDR2 is FQNEAQ (reference sequence). The CDR3 length is 17 residues. The CDR3 protein is CASSFLVTDRGHGEQFF. The CDR3 DNA reads as TGTGCCAGCAGCTTTCTGGTCACAGACAGGGGGCATGGTGAGCAGTTCTTC. Supplemented by reference TRBV7-9 and TRBJ2-1, the full variable domain reads DTGVSQNPRHKITKRGQNVTFRCDPISEHNRLYWYRQTLGQGPEFLTYFQNEAQLEKSRLLSDRFSAERPKGSFSTLEIQRTEQGDSAMYLCASSFLVTDRGHGEQFFGPGTRLTVL.